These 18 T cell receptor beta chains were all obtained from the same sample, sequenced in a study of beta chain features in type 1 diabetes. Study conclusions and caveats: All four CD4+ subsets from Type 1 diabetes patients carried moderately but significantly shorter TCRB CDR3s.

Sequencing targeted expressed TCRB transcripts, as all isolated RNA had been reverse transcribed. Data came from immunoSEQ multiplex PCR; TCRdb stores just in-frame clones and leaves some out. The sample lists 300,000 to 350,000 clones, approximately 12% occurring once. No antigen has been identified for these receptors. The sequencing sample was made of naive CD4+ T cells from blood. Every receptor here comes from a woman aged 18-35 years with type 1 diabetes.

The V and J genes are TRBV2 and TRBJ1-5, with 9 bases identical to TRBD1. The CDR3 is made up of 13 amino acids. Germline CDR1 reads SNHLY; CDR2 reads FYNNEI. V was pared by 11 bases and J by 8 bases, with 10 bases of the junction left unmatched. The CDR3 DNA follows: TGTGCCGGAGACCAGGGACAGGGTGAGCCCCAGCATTTT. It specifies CAGDQGQGEPQHF.

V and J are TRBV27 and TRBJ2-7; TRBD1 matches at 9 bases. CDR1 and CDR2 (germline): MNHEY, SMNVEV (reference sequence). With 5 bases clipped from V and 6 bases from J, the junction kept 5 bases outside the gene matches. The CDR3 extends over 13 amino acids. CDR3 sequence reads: CASSPRQGVEQYV. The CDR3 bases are TGTGCCAGCAGTCCCCGACAGGGGGTCGAGCAGTACGTC.

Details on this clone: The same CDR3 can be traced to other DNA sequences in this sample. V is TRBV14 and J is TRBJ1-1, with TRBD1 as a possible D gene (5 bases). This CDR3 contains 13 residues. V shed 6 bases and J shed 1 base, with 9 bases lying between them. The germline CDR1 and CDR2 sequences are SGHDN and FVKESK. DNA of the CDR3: TGTGCCAGCAGTCGACAGCAGAACACTGAAGCTTTCTTT. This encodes CASSRQQNTEAFF.

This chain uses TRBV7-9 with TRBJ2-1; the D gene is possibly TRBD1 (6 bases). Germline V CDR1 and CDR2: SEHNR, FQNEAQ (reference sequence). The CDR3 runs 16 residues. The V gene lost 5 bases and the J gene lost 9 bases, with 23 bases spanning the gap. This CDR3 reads CASSRSVWLGATEQFF. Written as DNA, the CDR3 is TGTGCCAGCAGCCGAAGTGTGTGGTTGGGGGCAACTGAGCAGTTCTTC.

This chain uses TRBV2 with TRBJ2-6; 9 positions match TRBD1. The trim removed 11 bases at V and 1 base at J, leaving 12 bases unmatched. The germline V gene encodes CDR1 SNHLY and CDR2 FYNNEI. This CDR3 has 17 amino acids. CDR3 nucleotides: TGTGCCGCCCACTCGGGACAGGGAACTTCTGGGGCCAACGTCCTGACTTTC. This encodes CAAHSGQGTSGANVLTF.

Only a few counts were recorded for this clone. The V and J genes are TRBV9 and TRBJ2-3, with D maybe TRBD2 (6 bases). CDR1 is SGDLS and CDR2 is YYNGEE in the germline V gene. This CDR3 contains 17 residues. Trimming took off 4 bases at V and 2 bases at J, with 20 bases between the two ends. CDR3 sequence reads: CASSPRDKGTYTDTQYF. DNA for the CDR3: TGTGCCAGCAGCCCCAGAGACAAGGGGACTTACACAGATACGCAGTATTTT.

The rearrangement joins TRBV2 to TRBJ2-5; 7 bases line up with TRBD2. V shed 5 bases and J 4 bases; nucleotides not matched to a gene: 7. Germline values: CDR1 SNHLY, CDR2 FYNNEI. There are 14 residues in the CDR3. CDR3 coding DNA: TGTGCCAGCAGTACGGACTGGGGGGGAGAGACCCAGTACTTC. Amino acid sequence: CASSTDWGGETQYF.

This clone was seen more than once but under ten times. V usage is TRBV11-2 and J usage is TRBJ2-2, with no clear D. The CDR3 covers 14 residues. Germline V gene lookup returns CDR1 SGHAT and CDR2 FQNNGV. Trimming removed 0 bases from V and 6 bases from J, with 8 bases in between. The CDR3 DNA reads TGTGCCAGCAGCTTAGATCCCCCCGCCGGGGAGCTGTTTTTT. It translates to CASSLDPPAGELFF. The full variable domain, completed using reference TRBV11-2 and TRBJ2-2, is EAGVAQSPRYKIIEKRQSVAFWCNPISGHATLYWYQQILGQGPKLLIQFQNNGVVDDSQLPKDRFSAERLKGVDSTLKIQPAKLEDSAVYLCASSLDPPAGELFFGEGSRLTVL.

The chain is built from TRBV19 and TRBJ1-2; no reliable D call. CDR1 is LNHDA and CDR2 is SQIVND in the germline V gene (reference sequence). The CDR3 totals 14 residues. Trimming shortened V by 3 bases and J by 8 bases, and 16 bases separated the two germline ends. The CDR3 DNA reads TGTGCCAGTAGTATTCTTGTGCCTACGGTCGGCTACACCTTC. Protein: CASSILVPTVGYTF.

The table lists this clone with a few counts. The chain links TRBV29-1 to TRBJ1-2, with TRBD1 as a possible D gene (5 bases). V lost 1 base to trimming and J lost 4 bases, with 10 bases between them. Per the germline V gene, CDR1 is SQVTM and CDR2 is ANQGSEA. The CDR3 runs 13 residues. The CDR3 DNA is TGCAGCGTTGAAGGGAAGACAGCCTATGGCTACACCTTC. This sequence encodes CSVEGKTAYGYTF. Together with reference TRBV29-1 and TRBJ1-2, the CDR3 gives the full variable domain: SAVISQKPSRDICQRGTSLTIQCQVDSQVTMMFWYRQQPGQSLTLIATANQGSEATYESGFVIDKFPISRPNLTFSTLTVSNMSPEDSSIYLCSVEGKTAYGYTFGSGTRLTVV.

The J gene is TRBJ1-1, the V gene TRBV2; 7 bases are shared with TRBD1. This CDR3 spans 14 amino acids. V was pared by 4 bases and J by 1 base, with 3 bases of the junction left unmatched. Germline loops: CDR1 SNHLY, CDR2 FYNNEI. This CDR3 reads CASSVQGWNTEAFF. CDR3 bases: TGTGCCAGCAGTGTACAGGGGTGGAACACTGAAGCTTTCTTT.

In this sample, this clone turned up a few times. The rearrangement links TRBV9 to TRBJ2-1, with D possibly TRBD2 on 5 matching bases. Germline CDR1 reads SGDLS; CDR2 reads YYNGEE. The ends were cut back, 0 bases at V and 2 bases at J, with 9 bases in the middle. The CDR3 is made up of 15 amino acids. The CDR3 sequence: CASSVAPSPYNEQFF. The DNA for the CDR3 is TGTGCCAGCAGCGTAGCCCCTAGCCCCTACAATGAGCAGTTCTTC.

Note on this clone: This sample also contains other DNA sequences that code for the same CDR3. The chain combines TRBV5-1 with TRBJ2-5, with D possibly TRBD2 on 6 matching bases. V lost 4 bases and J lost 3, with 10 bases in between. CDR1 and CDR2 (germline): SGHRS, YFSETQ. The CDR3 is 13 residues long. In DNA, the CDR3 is TGCGCCAGCAGCCCCGGGAGAGAAGAGACCCAGTACTTC. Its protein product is CASSPGREETQYF.

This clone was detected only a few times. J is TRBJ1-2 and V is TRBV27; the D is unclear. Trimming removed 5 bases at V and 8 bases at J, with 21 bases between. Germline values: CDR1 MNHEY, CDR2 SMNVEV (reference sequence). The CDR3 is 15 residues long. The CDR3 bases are TGTGCCAGCAGTGGAGTTGAAGGAGGGCGTCACGGCTACACCTTC. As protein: CASSGVEGGRHGYTF.

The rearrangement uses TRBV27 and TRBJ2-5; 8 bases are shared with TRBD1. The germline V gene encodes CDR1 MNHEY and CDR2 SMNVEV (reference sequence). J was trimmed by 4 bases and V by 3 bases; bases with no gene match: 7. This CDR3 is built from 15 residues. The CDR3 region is CASSFGQGTGETQYF. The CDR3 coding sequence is TGTGCCAGCAGTTTTGGACAGGGTACTGGAGAGACCCAGTACTTC.

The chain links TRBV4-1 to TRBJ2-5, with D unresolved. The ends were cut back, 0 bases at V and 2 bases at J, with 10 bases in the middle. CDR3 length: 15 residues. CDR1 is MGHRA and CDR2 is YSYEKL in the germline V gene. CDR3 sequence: CASSQELGRQETQYF. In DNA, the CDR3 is TGCGCCAGCAGCCAAGAATTGGGCAGGCAAGAGACCCAGTACTTC.

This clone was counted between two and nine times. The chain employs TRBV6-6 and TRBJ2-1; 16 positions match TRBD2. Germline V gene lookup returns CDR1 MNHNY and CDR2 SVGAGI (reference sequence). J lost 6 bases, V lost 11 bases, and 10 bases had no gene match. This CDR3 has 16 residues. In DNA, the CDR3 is TGTGCCGGGGGACTAGCGGGAGGGTGGGGGTCCAATGAGCAGTTCTTC. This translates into CAGGLAGGWGSNEQFF.

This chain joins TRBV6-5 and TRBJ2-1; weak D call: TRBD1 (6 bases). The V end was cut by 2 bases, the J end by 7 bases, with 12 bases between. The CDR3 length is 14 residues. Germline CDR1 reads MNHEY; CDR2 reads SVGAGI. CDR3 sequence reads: CASSYGIQGNEQFF. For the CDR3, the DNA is TGTGCCAGCAGTTACGGGATCCAGGGGAATGAGCAGTTCTTC.